This TCR beta chain was recovered during a study of T cells in narcolepsy. Assay used: immunoSEQ multiplex PCR; TCRdb lists only in-frame clones, some missing. The table lists about 40,000 clones, 88% of them singletons, with less than 1.5% in the top ten. This clone was detected only once. This sequence originates from a human donor with narcolepsy. The sequenced material came from CD45RA- memory CD4+ T cells from PBMCs.

CDR3 sequence: CASSLGVSGELFF. Here the CDR3 DNA reads TGTGCCAGCAGCTTAGGGGTTTCCGGGGAGCTGTTTTTT. V usage is TRBV7-9 and J usage is TRBJ2-2; D unresolved. The CDR3 runs 13 residues. Trimming removed 1 base from V and 6 bases from J, with 6 bases in between. Germline V gene data show CDR1 as SEHNR and CDR2 as FQNEAQ (reference sequence). Using reference TRBV7-9 and TRBJ2-2 for the parts outside the CDR3, the full variable domain is DTGVSQNPRHKITKRGQNVTFRCDPISEHNRLYWYRQTLGQGPEFLTYFQNEAQLEKSRLLSDRFSAERPKGSFSTLEIQRTEQGDSAMYLCASSLGVSGELFFGEGSRLTVL.